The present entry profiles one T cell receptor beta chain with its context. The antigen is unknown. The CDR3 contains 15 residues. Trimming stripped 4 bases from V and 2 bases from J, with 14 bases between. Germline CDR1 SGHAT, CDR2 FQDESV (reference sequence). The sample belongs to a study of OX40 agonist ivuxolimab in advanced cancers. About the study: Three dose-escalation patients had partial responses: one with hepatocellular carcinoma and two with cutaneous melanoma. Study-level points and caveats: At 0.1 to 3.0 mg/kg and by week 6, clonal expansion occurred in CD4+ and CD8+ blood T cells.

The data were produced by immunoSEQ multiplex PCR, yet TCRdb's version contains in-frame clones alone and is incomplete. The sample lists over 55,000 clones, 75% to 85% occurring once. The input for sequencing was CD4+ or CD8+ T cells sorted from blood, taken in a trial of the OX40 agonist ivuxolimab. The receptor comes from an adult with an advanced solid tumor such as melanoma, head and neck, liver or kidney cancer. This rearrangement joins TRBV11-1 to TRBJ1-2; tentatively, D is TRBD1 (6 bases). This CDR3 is CASSSHREVNYGYTF. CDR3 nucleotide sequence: TGTGCCAGCAGCTCTCACAGGGAAGTGAACTATGGCTACACCTTC.